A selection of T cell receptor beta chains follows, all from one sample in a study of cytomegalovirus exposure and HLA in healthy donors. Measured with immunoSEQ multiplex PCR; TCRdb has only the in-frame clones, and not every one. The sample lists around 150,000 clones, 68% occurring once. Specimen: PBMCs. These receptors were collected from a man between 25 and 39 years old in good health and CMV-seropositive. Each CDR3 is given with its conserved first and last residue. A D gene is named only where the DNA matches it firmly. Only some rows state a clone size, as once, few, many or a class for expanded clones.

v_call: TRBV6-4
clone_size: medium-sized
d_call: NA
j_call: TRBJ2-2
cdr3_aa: CASSDTSTGELFF
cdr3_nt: TGTGCCAGCAGTGACACTAGCACCGGGGAGCTGTTTTTT

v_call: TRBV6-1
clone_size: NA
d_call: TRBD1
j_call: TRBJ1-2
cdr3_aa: CASSRTGSSGGYTF
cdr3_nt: TGTGCCAGCAGTAGGACAGGGAGTAGTGGTGGCTACACCTTC

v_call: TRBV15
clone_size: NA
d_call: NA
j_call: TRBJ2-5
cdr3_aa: CATSSSREGTQYF
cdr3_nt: TGTGCCACCAGCAGCAGCCGGGAAGGGACCCAGTACTTC

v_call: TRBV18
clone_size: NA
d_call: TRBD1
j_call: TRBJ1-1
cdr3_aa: CASSPRTGEAFF
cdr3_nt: TGTGCCAGCTCACCACGGACAGGGGAAGCTTTCTTT

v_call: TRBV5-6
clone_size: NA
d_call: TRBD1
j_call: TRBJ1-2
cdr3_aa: CASSLGQGNHGYTF
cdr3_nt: TGTGCCAGCAGCTTGGGACAGGGGAACCATGGCTACACCTTC

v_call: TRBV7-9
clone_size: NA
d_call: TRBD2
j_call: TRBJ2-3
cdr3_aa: CASSVGAGGGRTDTQYF
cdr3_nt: TGTGCCAGCTCTGTTGGAGCGGGAGGCGGGAGGACAGATACGCAGTATTTT

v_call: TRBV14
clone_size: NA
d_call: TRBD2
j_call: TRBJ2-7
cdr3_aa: CASSQGLAGLSYEQYF
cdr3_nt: TGTGCCAGCAGCCAAGGACTAGCGGGCTTATCCTACGAGCAGTACTTC

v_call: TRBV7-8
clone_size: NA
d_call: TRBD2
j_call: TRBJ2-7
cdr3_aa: CASSLLAGSYDEQYF
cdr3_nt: TGTGCCAGCAGCTTACTAGCGGGAAGCTACGACGAGCAGTACTTC

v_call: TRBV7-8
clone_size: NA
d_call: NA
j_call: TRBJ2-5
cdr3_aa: CASSLARQLQETQYF
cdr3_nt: TGTGCCAGCAGCTTAGCGCGACAGCTCCAAGAGACCCAGTACTTC

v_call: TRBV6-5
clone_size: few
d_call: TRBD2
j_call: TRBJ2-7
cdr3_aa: CASSRSGSWYEQYF
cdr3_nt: TGTGCCAGCAGTCGAAGCGGGAGTTGGTACGAGCAGTACTTC

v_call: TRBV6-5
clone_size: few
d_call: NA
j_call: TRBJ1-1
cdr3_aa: CASSRTVGNTEAFF
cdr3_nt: TGTGCCAGCAGCCGGACAGTCGGGAACACTGAAGCTTTCTTT

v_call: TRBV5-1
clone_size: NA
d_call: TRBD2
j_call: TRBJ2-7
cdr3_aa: CASSQAQTSGKREQYF
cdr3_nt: TGCGCCAGCAGCCAGGCGCAGACTAGCGGGAAGAGAGAGCAGTACTTC

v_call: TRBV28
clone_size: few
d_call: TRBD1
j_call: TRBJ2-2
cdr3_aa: CASSPGTGVTGELFF
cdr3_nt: TGTGCCAGCAGCCCTGGGACAGGGGTCACCGGGGAGCTGTTTTTT

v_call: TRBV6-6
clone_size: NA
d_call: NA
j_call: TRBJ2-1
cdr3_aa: CASNRQDSYNEQFF
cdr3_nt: TGTGCCAGCAATCGACAGGACTCCTACAATGAGCAGTTCTTC

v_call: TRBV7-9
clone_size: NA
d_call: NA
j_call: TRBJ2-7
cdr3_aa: CASSLGRLNAYEQYF
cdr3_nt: TGTGCCAGCAGCTTAGGCAGGCTTAACGCCTACGAGCAGTACTTC

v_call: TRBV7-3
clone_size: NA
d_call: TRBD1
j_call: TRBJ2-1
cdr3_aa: CASSRTGGYNEQFF
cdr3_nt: TGTGCCAGCAGCCGGACAGGGGGCTACAATGAGCAGTTCTTC

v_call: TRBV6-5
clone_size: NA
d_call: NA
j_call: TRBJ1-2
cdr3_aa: CASSYLTDSNYGYTF
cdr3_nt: TGTGCCAGCAGTTACTTGACAGACTCTAACTATGGCTACACCTTC

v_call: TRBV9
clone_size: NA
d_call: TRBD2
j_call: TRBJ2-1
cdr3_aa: CASSVPGEGSYNEQFF
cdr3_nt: TGTGCCAGCAGCGTACCGGGGGAGGGCTCCTACAATGAGCAGTTCTTC

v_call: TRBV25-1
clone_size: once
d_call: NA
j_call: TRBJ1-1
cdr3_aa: CASSDQGIAEAFF
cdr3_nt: TGTGCCAGCAGTGACCAGGGGATCGCTGAAGCTTTCTTT

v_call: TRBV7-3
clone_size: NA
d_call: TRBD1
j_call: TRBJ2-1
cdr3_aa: CASSLTLTGGFTYNEQFF
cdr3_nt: TGTGCCAGCAGCTTAACGTTGACAGGGGGTTTCACCTACAATGAGCAGTTCTTC

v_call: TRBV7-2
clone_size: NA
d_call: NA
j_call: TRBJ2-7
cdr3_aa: CASSSYYEQYF
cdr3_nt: TGTGCCAGCAGCTCCTACTACGAGCAGTACTTC

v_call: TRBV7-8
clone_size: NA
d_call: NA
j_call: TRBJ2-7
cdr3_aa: CASSLGHTYEQYF
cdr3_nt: TGTGCCAGCAGCCTCGGACATACCTACGAGCAGTACTTC

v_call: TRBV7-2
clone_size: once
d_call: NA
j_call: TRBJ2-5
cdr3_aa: CASSLESGRRETQYF
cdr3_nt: TGTGCCAGCAGCTTAGAGTCAGGGCGAAGAGAGACCCAGTACTTC

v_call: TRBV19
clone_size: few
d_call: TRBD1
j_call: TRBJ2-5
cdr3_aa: CASSSGQGGGETQYF
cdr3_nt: TGTGCCAGTAGTTCAGGACAGGGTGGCGGCGAGACCCAGTACTTC

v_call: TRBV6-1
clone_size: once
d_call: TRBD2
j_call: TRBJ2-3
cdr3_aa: CASSEIGGGTDTQYF
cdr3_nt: TGTGCCAGCAGCGAGATCGGGGGGGGCACAGATACGCAGTATTTT

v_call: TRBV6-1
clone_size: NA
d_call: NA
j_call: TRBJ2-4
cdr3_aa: CASSPRPGQKYF
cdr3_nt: TGTGCCAGCAGCCCCCGACCGGGACAAAAGTACTTC

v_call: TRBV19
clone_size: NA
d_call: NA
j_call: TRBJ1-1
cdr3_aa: CATDSGAVNTEAFF
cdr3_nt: TGTGCCACCGACTCTGGGGCGGTGAACACTGAAGCTTTCTTT

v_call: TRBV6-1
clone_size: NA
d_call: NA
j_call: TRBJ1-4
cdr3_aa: CASRPSGAWSEKLFF
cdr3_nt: TGTGCCAGCAGACCATCAGGGGCTTGGAGTGAAAAACTGTTTTTT

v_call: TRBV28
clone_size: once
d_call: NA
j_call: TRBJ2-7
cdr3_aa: CASSPQLRGEQYF
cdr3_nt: TGTGCCAGCAGTCCGCAACTACGCGGCGAGCAGTACTTC